The following is a T cell receptor beta chain sequence with its context. The entry originates in a study of blood T cell repertoires in COVID-19. Study-wide context: Acute and convalescent COVID-19 samples came from the United States, Italy and Spain. T cells, B-cell-depleted T cells, or PBMCs supplied cDNA or gDNA.

CDR1 WSHSY and CDR2 SAAADI come from the germline V gene. V trimming: 1 base; J trimming: 1 base; junction bases outside the gene matches: 7. This CDR3 is 17 amino acids long. In the authors' workflow: Reference gene primer amplification yielded estimated nucleated cell counts. Clones were sequenced by immunoSEQ multiplex PCR, and TCRdb holds only the in-frame ones, with some missing. From that table come the V and J calls and clone size; the DNA was used to work out D and trimming. Here the sample spans about 140,000 clones, 86% being singletons. The TCR sequence derives from a woman aged 55-70 years with acute or convalescent COVID-19. Sequenced input: peripheral blood. The V gene is TRBV10-2, the J gene TRBJ2-5; 9 bases are shared with TRBD1. In DNA form, the CDR3 reads TGCGCCAGCAGTGAGTGGGGACAGGGTTGGTCCCAAGAGACCCAGTACTTC. This translates into CASSEWGQGWSQETQYF.